One sample yielded the 21 T cell receptor beta chains listed below, sequenced in a study of T cell responses to AZD1222 COVID-19 vaccine. Repertoires were generated with immunoSEQ multiplex PCR, while TCRdb's copy carries only in-frame clones and drops some. The sample shows roughly 100,000 clones, 85% to 90% of them seen only once. This specimen was peripheral blood, taken 28 days after the second AZD1222 dose. These receptors all stem from an adult who received the AZD1222 COVID-19 vaccine.

In DNA, the CDR3 is TGTGCCAGCACTAGGACAGACTACGAGCAGTACTTC. It codes for CASTRTDYEQYF. This chain links TRBV6-5 with TRBJ2-7; TRBD1 might be the D (6 bases). Trimming removed 7 bases from V and 3 bases from J, with 10 bases in between. Germline CDR1 is MNHEY and CDR2 is SVGAGI. CDR3 length: 12 residues.

The CDR3 here is CASSRDRYTEAFF. The CDR3, as DNA: TGTGCCAGCAGCCGCGACAGGTACACTGAAGCTTTCTTT. This chain uses TRBV7-8 with TRBJ1-1, with D perhaps TRBD1 (6 bases). Germline V gene lookup returns CDR1 SGHVS and CDR2 FQNEAQ. V lost 5 bases and J 3 bases, leaving 10 bases between the germline ends. This CDR3 region has 13 residues.

V usage is TRBV24-1 and J usage is TRBJ1-5, with TRBD1 matching over 7 bases. With 7 bases clipped from V and 7 bases from J, the junction kept 6 bases outside the gene matches. Germline CDR1 KGHDR, CDR2 SFDVKD. The CDR3 loop spans 13 amino acids. The CDR3 DNA sequence: TGTGCCACCAGCGACAGGGTGATCCAGCCCCAGCATTTT. It translates to CATSDRVIQPQHF.

The chain combines TRBV28 with TRBJ2-3; 9 nucleotides match TRBD2. Trimming took 6 bases from V and 5 from J; bases not matched to a gene: 6. The germline V gene encodes CDR1 MDHEN and CDR2 SYDVKM. This CDR3 is built from 14 residues. The CDR3 reads CASRRREGLDTQYF. In DNA form, the CDR3 reads TGTGCCAGCAGACGGCGGGAGGGATTAGATACGCAGTATTTT.

This clone was counted once. The chain links TRBV3-1 (or the pseudogene TRBV3-2) to TRBJ2-7, with 10 nucleotides matching TRBD2. CDR1 is LGHDT and CDR2 is YNNKEL in the germline V gene (reference sequence). The CDR3 contains 14 residues. V lost 5 bases to trimming and J lost 5 bases; unmatched junction nucleotides: 6. The CDR3 reads CASSKSGRANEQYF. The CDR3, as DNA: TGTGCCAGCAGCAAAAGCGGGAGGGCCAACGAGCAGTACTTC.

The V and J genes are TRBV19 and TRBJ1-5, with 8 bases that match TRBD1. The CDR3 length is 13 residues. Trimming at V came to 9 bases and at J to 4 bases, leaving 5 bases not matched to a gene. Per germline, CDR1 LNHDA and CDR2 SQIVND (reference sequence). The CDR3 nucleotides read TGTGCCAGCTCAGGGGGCTGGAATCAGCCCCAGCATTTT. This codes for CASSGGWNQPQHF.

Written as DNA, the CDR3 is TGTGCCAGCAGTCCCGCCCTAGCGGGAGCTCACGAGCAGTACTTC. Protein sequence: CASSPALAGAHEQYF. This sequence joins TRBV28 and TRBJ2-7; 10 nucleotides align to TRBD2. There are 15 residues in the CDR3. Trimming cost V 5 bases and J 5 bases; bases outside gene matches: 9. CDR1 is MDHEN, CDR2 SYDVKM, per germline. Looking up the rest from reference TRBV28 and TRBJ2-7 gives the full variable domain: DVKVTQSSRYLVKRTGEKVFLECVQDMDHENMFWYRQDPGLGLRLIYFSYDVKMKEKGDIPEGYSVSREKKERFSLILESASTNQTSMYLCASSPALAGAHEQYFGPGTRLTVT.

The gene calls are TRBV15 and TRBJ1-5; D not resolved. The CDR3 extends over 12 amino acids. The V end lost 6 bases, the J end lost 3 bases, and 6 bases lay between the germline ends. In germline, CDR1 is LNHNV, CDR2 YYDKDF (reference sequence). This chain's CDR3 is CATSMNNQPQHF. The DNA of the CDR3 is TGTGCCACCAGTATGAACAATCAGCCCCAGCATTTT.

This sequence joins TRBV6-2 or TRBV6-3 and TRBJ1-1; unclear D gene. Germline CDR1 is MNHEY and CDR2 is SVGEGT. The ends were cut back, 5 bases at V and 2 bases at J, with 18 bases in the middle. The CDR3 spans 16 residues. The CDR3 coding sequence is TGTGCCAGCAGTATCAACGGCTACATAGTCAACACTGAAGCTTTCTTT. It is translated as CASSINGYIVNTEAFF.

This sequence joins TRBV27 and TRBJ2-1; perhaps TRBD2 as D (5 bases). The CDR3 is 12 amino acids. The V end was cut by 3 bases, the J end by 8 bases, with 8 bases between. CDR1 MNHEY and CDR2 SMNVEV come from the germline V gene (reference sequence). The CDR3 here is CASSFSGHEQFF. Written as DNA, the CDR3 is TGTGCCAGCAGTTTCAGCGGACATGAGCAGTTCTTC.

The gene calls are TRBV27 and TRBJ2-5, with D unresolved. The germline V gene has CDR1 MNHEY and CDR2 SMNVEV (reference sequence). The CDR3 extends over 12 amino acids. V was clipped by 2 bases and J by 4 bases, with 5 bases between them. This CDR3 is CASSLVVETQYF. For the CDR3, the DNA is TGTGCCAGCAGTTTAGTGGTAGAGACCCAGTACTTC.

J is TRBJ1-1 and V is TRBV5-1; possible D gene TRBD1, 5 bases. The germline gives CDR1 SGHRS, CDR2 YFSETQ. The CDR3 sequence is 15 residues long. V gave up 1 base and J gave up 8 bases, with 18 bases separating them. CDR3 in amino acids: CASSLFEGRGAEAFF. The CDR3 DNA follows: TGCGCCAGCAGCTTGTTCGAGGGGCGCGGGGCCGAAGCTTTCTTT. Full variable domain (missing parts from reference TRBV5-1 and TRBJ1-1): KAGVTQTPRYLIKTRGQQVTLSCSPISGHRSVSWYQQTPGQGLQFLFEYFSETQRNKGNFPGRFSGRQFSNSRSEMNVSTLELGDSALYLCASSLFEGRGAEAFFGQGTRLTVV.

The chain links TRBV6-1 to TRBJ2-3, with D unresolved. From germline, CDR1 is MNHNS and CDR2 SASEGT. The CDR3 loop spans 13 amino acids. The ends were cut back, 1 base at V and 2 bases at J, with 4 bases in the middle. CDR3 bases: TGTGCCAGCAGTGAAGTGTACACAGATACGCAGTATTTT. This codes for CASSEVYTDTQYF.

This chain uses TRBV28 with TRBJ2-1; 7 bases fit TRBD2. This CDR3 comprises 17 residues. Looked up from germline, CDR1 is MDHEN and CDR2 is SYDVKM. V lost 5 bases, J lost 3 bases, and 13 bases stayed unmatched. This CDR3 is CASSRVGLAESYNEQFF. The CDR3 DNA sequence: TGTGCCAGCAGTCGGGTGGGGCTAGCGGAAAGCTACAATGAGCAGTTCTTC.

V gene TRBV28 combines with J gene TRBJ1-2; no clear D gene. The CDR3 extends over 13 amino acids. Germline CDR1 and CDR2: MDHEN and SYDVKM. CDR3 region: CATEPDRYYGYTF. CDR3 bases: TGTGCAACAGAACCGGATAGATACTATGGCTACACCTTC.

The rearrangement links TRBV6-5 to TRBJ1-5, with D hard to call. Germline values: CDR1 MNHEY, CDR2 SVGAGI. V lost 5 bases, J lost 4 bases, and 9 bases lay in between. The CDR3 runs 13 residues. The CDR3 is CASSRVRNQPQHF. The CDR3 nucleotides read TGTGCCAGCAGTAGGGTGAGGAATCAGCCCCAGCATTTT.

V and J are TRBV2 and TRBJ2-2, with 12 bases fitting TRBD2. V shed 4 bases and J 6 bases; nucleotides not matched to a gene: 6. This CDR3 has 16 residues. Germline lookup yields CDR1 SNHLY and CDR2 FYNNEI. CDR3 sequence (DNA): TGTGCCAGCAGTGCGGGGCTAGCGGGAGGGGCCGGGGAGCTGTTTTTT. It codes for CASSAGLAGGAGELFF.

This sequence joins TRBV20-1 and TRBJ1-2; D unresolved. The V gene's germline CDR1 is DFQATT and CDR2 SNEGSKA (reference sequence). CDR3 length: 11 amino acids. Trimming removed 2 bases at V and 13 bases at J, with 14 bases between. The CDR3 loop is CSARFLASPTF. As DNA, the CDR3 is TGCAGTGCTAGATTTTTGGCAAGTCCCACCTTC.

This chain joins TRBV6-1 and TRBJ1-2; D gene uncertain. The CDR3 has 15 residues. The V gene's germline CDR1 is MNHNS and CDR2 SASEGT. V lost 2 bases, J lost 2 bases, and 12 bases lay in between. CDR3 nucleotides: TGTGCCAGCAGTGAAAATGGGCTGGGGAACTATGGCTACACCTTC. It encodes CASSENGLGNYGYTF.

The chain employs TRBV11-3 and TRBJ1-1; no firm D call. The ends were cut back, 0 bases at V and 1 base at J, with 3 bases in the middle. Germline CDR1 is SGHNT and CDR2 is YENEEA. This CDR3 is built from 13 residues. The CDR3 DNA follows: TGTGCCAGCAGCTTAGATTCGAACACTGAAGCTTTCTTT. Amino acids: CASSLDSNTEAFF.

This sequence joins TRBV6-1 and TRBJ2-6; D remains unclear. The CDR3 has 17 amino acids. V was clipped by 3 bases and J by 1 base, with 13 bases between them. Germline CDR1 is MNHNS and CDR2 is SASEGT. CDR3 nucleotides: TGTGCCAGCAGTGAGAGAGACCGGCTGTCTGGGGCCAACGTCCTGACTTTC. It codes for CASSERDRLSGANVLTF.